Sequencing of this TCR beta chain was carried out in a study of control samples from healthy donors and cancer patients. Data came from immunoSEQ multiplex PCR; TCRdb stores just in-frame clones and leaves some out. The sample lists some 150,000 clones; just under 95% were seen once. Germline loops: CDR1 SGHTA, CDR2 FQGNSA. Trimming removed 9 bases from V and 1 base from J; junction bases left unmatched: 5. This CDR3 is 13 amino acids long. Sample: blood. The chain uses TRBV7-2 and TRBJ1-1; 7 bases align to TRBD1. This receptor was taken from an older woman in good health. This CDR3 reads CASMDRQNTEAFF. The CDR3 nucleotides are TGTGCCAGTATGGACAGGCAGAACACTGAAGCTTTCTTT.